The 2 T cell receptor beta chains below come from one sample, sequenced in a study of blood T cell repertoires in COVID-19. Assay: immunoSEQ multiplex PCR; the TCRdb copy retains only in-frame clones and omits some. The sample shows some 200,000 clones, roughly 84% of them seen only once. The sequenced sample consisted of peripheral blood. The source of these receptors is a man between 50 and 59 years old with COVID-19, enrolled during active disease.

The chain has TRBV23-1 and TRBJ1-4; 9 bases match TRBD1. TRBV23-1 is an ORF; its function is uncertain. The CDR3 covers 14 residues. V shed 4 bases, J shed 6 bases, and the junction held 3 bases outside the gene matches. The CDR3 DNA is TGCGCCAGCAGTCCGGGACAGGGCGATGAAAAACTGTTTTTT. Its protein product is CASSPGQGDEKLFF.

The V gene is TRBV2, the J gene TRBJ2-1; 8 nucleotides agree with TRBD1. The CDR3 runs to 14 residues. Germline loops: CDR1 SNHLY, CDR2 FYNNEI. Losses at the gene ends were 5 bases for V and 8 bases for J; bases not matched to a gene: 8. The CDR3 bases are TGTGCCAGCAGTTGGACAGGGCTTAGGGATGAGCAGTTCTTC. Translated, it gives CASSWTGLRDEQFF.